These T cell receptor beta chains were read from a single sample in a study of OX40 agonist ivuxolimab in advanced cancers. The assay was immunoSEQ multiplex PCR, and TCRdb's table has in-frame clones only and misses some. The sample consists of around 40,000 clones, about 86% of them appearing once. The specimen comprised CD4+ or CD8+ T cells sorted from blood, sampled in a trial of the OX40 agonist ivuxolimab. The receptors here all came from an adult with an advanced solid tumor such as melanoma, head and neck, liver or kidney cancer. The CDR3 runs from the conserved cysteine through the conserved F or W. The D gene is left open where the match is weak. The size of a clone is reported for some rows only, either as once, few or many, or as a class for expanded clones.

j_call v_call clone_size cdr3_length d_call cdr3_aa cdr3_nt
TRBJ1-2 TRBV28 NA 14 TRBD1 CASSLWGTGIGYTF TGTGCCAGCAGTTTATGGGGGACAGGGATTGGCTACACCTTC
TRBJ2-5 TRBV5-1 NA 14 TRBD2 CASSGSQGGQTQYF TGCGCCAGCAGCGGCTCCCAGGGAGGGCAGACCCAGTACTTC
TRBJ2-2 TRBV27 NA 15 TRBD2 CASSSSGMSTGELFF TGTGCCAGCAGCTCTAGCGGGATGAGCACCGGGGAGCTGTTTTTT
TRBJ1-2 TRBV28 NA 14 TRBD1 CATLETGRNYGYTF TGTGCCACCCTCGAGACAGGGCGGAACTATGGCTACACCTTC
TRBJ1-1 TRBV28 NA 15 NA CASNPTASIQTEAFF TGTGCCAGCAACCCGACAGCGTCGATACAGACTGAAGCTTTCTTT
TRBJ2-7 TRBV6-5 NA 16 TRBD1 CASSYSHRGRLAEQYF TGTGCCAGCAGTTACTCTCACAGGGGGCGGTTAGCCGAGCAGTACTTC
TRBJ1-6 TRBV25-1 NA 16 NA CASSDAGSRWNSPLHF TGTGCCAGCAGTGATGCAGGGAGCCGGTGGAATTCACCCCTCCACTTT
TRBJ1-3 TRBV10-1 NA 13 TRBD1 CARTGASGNTIYF TGCGCCAGGACAGGGGCTAGTGGAAACACCATATATTTT
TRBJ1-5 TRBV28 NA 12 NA CASRGGNQPQHF TGTGCCAGCAGGGGGGGGAATCAGCCCCAGCATTTT
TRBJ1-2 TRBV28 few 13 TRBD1 CATLGQGNYGYTF TGTGCCACCCTAGGACAGGGGAACTATGGCTACACCTTC
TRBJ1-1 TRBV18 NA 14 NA CASSPPSQNTEAFF TGTGCCAGCTCACCACCGTCACAGAACACTGAAGCTTTCTTT
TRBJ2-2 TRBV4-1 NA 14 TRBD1 CASSPGQGTGELFF TGCGCCAGCAGCCCCGGACAGGGCACCGGGGAGCTGTTTTTT
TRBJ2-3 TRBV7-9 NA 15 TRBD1 CASSLVQGAADTQYF TGTGCCAGCAGCTTAGTCCAGGGGGCTGCGGATACGCAGTATTTT
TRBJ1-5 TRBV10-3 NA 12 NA CASGDSNQPQHF TGTGCCAGCGGCGATAGCAATCAGCCCCAGCATTTT
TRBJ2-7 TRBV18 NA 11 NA CASSREYEQYF TGTGCCAGCTCACGGGAATACGAGCAGTACTTC
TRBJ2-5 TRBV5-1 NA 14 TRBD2 CASSLGGLEETQYF TGCGCCAGCAGCTTGGGGGGACTAGAAGAGACCCAGTACTTC
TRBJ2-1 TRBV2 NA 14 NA CASKLGGGKDEQFF TGTGCCAGCAAACTTGGGGGGGGCAAGGATGAGCAGTTCTTC
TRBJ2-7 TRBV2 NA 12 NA CASSPAEYEQYF TGTGCCAGCAGTCCAGCGGAATACGAGCAGTACTTC
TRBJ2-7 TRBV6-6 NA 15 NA CASSYKAVSSYEQYF TGTGCCAGCAGTTACAAAGCAGTGAGCTCCTACGAGCAGTACTTC
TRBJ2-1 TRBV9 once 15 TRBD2 CASSVGVAGGNEQFF TGTGCCAGCAGCGTAGGAGTAGCGGGAGGGAATGAGCAGTTCTTC
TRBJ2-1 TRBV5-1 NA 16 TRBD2 CASRLGLADSYNEQFF TGCGCCAGCAGACTGGGACTAGCGGACTCCTACAATGAGCAGTTCTTC
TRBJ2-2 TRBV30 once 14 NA CACEAETNTGELFF TGTGCCTGCGAAGCGGAGACGAACACCGGGGAGCTGTTTTTT
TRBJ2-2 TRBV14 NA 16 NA CASSPNLGHPTGELFF TGTGCCAGCAGCCCAAATTTGGGACATCCTACCGGGGAGCTGTTTTTT
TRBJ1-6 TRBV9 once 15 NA CASSTTGRGDSPLHF TGTGCCAGCAGCACCACGGGCAGGGGAGACTCACCCCTCCACTTT
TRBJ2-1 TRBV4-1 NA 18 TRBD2 CASSQDRVVAGTYNEQFF TGCGCCAGCAGCCAAGATCGGGTGGTAGCGGGCACCTACAATGAGCAGTTCTTC
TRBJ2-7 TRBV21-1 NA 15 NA CASTSIGLVTLKQYF TGTGCCAGCACCAGCATAGGACTAGTAACCCTAAAGCAGTACTTC
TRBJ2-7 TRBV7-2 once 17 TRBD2 CASSSTSGPSRSYEQYF TGTGCCAGCAGCTCGACTAGCGGGCCTTCACGCTCCTACGAGCAGTACTTC
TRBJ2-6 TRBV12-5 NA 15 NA CASGPELSGANVLTF TGTGCTAGTGGTCCGGAACTCTCTGGGGCCAACGTCCTGACTTTC
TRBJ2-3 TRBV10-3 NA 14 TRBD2 CAITLSGRGVPQYF TGTGCCATCACCCTAAGCGGGAGAGGGGTCCCGCAGTATTTT
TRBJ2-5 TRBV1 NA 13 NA CTSSDSHPETQYF TGCACCAGCAGCGATAGTCACCCGGAGACCCAGTACTTC
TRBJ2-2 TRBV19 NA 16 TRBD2 CASNELAGGPIGELFF TGTGCCAGTAACGAACTAGCGGGAGGTCCAATCGGGGAGCTGTTTTTT
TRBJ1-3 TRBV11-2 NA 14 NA CASSLRDSGNTIYF TGTGCCAGCAGCTTGCGGGACTCTGGAAACACCATATATTTT
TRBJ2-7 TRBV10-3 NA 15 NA CAISEALLGTYEQYF TGTGCCATCAGTGAGGCCCTTTTGGGGACCTACGAGCAGTACTTC
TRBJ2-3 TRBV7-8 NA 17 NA CASRSWGSPLDGDTQYF TGTGCCAGCAGGAGTTGGGGGAGCCCCCTGGATGGAGATACGCAGTATTTT
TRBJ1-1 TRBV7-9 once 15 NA CASSLETGEYTEAFF TGTGCCAGCAGCTTAGAGACAGGCGAATACACTGAAGCTTTCTTT
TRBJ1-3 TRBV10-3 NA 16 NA CAISEPTGSSGNTIYF TGTGCCATCAGTGAACCTACAGGGTCTTCCGGAAACACCATATATTTT
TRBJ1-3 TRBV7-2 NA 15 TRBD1 CASSRTGGSGNTIYF TGTGCCAGCAGCCGGACAGGGGGCTCTGGAAACACCATATATTTT
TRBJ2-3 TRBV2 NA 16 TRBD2 CASTSRLAGEADTQYF TGTGCCAGCACCTCCAGACTAGCGGGAGAGGCAGATACGCAGTATTTT
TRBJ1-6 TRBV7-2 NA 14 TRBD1 CASSPGQVTSPLHF TGTGCCAGCAGCCCAGGACAGGTCACGTCACCCCTCCACTTT
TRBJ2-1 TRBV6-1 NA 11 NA CASMMGLEQFF TGTGCCAGCATGATGGGACTTGAGCAGTTCTTC